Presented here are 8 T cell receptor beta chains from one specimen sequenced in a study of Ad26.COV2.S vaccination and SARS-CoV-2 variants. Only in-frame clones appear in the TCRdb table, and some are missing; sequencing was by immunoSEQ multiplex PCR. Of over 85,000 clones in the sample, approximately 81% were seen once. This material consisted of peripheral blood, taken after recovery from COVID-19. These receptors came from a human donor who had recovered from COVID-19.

CDR3 in DNA: TGTGCCAGCAGCGACCGAGGGGGACCTTATAATTCACCCCTCCACTTT. It is translated as CASSDRGGPYNSPLHF. This rearrangement joins TRBV7-2 to TRBJ1-6, with D perhaps TRBD1 (6 bases). This CDR3 has 16 residues. Germline CDR1 is SGHTA and CDR2 is FQGNSA. Trimming stripped 5 bases from V and 4 bases from J, with 15 bases between.

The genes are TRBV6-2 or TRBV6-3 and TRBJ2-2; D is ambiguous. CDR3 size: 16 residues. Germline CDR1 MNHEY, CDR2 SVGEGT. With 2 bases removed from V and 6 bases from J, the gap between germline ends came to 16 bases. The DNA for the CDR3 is TGTGCCAGCAGTTACACGTTCTTGGCCCGCCCCGGGGAGCTGTTTTTT. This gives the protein CASSYTFLARPGELFF.

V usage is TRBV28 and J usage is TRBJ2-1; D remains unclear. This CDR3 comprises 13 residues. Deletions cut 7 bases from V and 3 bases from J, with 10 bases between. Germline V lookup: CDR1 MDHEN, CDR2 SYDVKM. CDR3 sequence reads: CASKGMSYNEQFF. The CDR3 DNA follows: TGTGCCAGCAAGGGAATGAGCTACAATGAGCAGTTCTTC.

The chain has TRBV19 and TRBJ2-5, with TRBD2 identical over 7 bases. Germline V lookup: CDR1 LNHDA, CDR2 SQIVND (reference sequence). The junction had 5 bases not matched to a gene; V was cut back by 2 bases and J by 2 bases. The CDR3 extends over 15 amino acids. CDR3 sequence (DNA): TGTGCCAGTAGTATAAGACTAGCAAGACAAGAGACCCAGTACTTC. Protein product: CASSIRLARQETQYF.

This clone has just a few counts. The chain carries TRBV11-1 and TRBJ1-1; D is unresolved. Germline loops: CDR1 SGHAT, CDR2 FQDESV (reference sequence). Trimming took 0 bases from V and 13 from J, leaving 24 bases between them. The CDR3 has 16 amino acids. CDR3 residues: CASSLALLGIEVIVFF. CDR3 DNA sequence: TGTGCCAGCAGCTTAGCCCTACTGGGGATCGAAGTTATTGTTTTCTTT.

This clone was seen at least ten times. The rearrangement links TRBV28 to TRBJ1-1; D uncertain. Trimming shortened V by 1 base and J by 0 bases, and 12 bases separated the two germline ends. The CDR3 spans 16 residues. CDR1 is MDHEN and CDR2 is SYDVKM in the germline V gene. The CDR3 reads CASSLYLGSMNTEAFF. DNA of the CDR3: TGTGCCAGCAGTTTATACCTCGGCTCTATGAACACTGAAGCTTTCTTT.

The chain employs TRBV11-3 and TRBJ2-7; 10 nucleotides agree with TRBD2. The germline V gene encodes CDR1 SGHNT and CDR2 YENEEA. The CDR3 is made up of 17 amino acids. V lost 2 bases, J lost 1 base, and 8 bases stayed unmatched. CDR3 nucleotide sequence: TGTGCCAGCAGCTTACGGCTAGCGGGAGTACGGTCCTACGAGCAGTACTTC. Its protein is CASSLRLAGVRSYEQYF.

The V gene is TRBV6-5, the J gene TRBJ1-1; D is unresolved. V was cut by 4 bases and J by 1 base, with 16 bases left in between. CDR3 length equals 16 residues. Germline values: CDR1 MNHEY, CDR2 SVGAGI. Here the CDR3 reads CASSSAPYRGNTEAFF. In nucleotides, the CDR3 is TGTGCCAGCAGTTCGGCGCCCTACCGCGGGAACACTGAAGCTTTCTTT.